The subject of this entry is one T cell receptor (beta chain). Its target is not known. One end of the junction is discordant with germline, which a read error may explain. The CDR3 is 15 residues long. The germline CDR1 and CDR2 sequences are SGHRS and YFSETQ. This sample was taken from a study of blood T cells in healthy people across ages. Broader study findings: Strong correlation existed between TCR beta diversity and naive T cell percentage.

The second PCR ran 7 to 11 cycles with a sample-barcoded 5' primer and J-beta primers. Every single cDNA molecule received a tag from a template-switch adaptor with 12 random nucleotides. TCRdb re-analysed the 5' RACE reads in MiXCR, keeping a single row per CDR3 protein. The sample holds around 750,000 distinct CDR3 sequences, roughly 50% seen once. Healthy Caucasian individuals from Russia aged about 6 to 95 were enrolled as donors. For every donor, a draw yielded ten milliliters of peripheral blood. The TCR comes from an elderly man in good health. The material sequenced was blood. This chain links TRBV5-1 with TRBJ2-1; 9 positions match TRBD1. CDR3 protein: CASSLVGTGYKEQFF. CDR3 bases: TGCGCCAGCAGCTTAGTCGGGACAGGGTACAAGGAGCAGTTCTTC.